The 13 T cell receptor beta chains presented below share a single source sample, sequenced in a study of blood T cell repertoires in COVID-19. The method was immunoSEQ multiplex PCR; TCRdb's version includes in-frame clones alone and lacks a portion of them. The sample has 200,000 to 250,000 clones; approximately 78% are singletons. What was sequenced was PBMCs or T cells enriched from blood (not recorded which). The receptor source for this set is a man aged 35 to 55 who had recovered from COVID-19.

CDR3 residues: CASSVATWGLSGGGSYNEQFF. The CDR3 coding sequence is TGTGCCAGCAGCGTCGCTACCTGGGGGCTTAGCGGGGGCGGTTCCTACAATGAGCAGTTCTTC. The chain links TRBV9 to TRBJ2-1, with TRBD2 matching over 9 bases. Germline lookup yields CDR1 SGDLS and CDR2 YYNGEE. Unmatched junction bases numbered 19, after V lost 2 bases and J lost 1 base. The CDR3 has 21 amino acids.

The chain uses TRBV4-1 and TRBJ1-5; D gene unclear. Germline CDR1 MGHRA, CDR2 YSYEKL. This CDR3 has 15 residues. Deletions cut 4 bases from V and 2 bases from J, with 12 bases between. CDR3 protein: CASSLQYPGNQPQHF. The DNA of the CDR3 is TGCGCCAGCAGCCTCCAATATCCAGGCAATCAGCCCCAGCATTTT.

The V and J genes are TRBV5-8 and TRBJ1-5, with 7 bases identical to TRBD1. CDR1 and CDR2 (germline): SGHTS, YDEGEE. With 3 bases clipped from V and 9 bases from J, the junction kept 18 bases outside the gene matches. This CDR3 is built from 17 residues. This chain's CDR3 is CASSSHGTAKHAWPQHF. CDR3 sequence (DNA): TGTGCCAGCAGCTCCCATGGGACAGCTAAACACGCGTGGCCCCAGCATTTT. Full variable domain (remainder filled in from reference TRBV5-8 and TRBJ1-5): EAGVTQSPTHLIKTRGQQATLRCSPISGHTSVYWYQQALGLGLQFLLWYDEGEERNRGNFPPRFSGRQFPNYSSELNVNALELEDSALYLCASSSHGTAKHAWPQHFGDGTRLSIL.

The chain carries TRBV7-2 and TRBJ1-5, with D maybe TRBD1 (6 bases). Germline CDR1 SGHTA, CDR2 FQGNSA. V shed 3 bases and J shed 5 bases, with 14 bases lying between them. The CDR3 runs to 15 residues. The CDR3 region is CASSFLPDRYQPQHF. The CDR3 DNA follows: TGTGCCAGCAGCTTCCTACCGGACAGATATCAGCCCCAGCATTTT.

This chain joins TRBV7-2 and TRBJ1-1; D not resolved. Germline V CDR1 and CDR2: SGHTA, FQGNSA. Trimming removed 1 base from V and 6 bases from J, with 9 bases in between. The CDR3 contains 13 residues. CDR3 in amino acids: CASSLVTVAEAFF. The CDR3 DNA is TGTGCCAGCAGCTTAGTAACTGTTGCTGAAGCTTTCTTT.

This clone was detected only once. This chain connects TRBV7-2 to TRBJ1-1, with D maybe TRBD1 (5 bases). Trimming took off 5 bases at V and 7 bases at J, with 11 bases between the two ends. CDR3 length: 12 amino acids. The germline CDR1 and CDR2 sequences are SGHTA and FQGNSA. The CDR3 DNA reads as TGTGCCAGCAGCCTAAGACAGCTTGAAGCTTTCTTT. This gives the protein CASSLRQLEAFF.

The chain joins TRBV9 to TRBJ1-3, with D perhaps matching TRBD1 (6 bases). CDR1 is SGDLS and CDR2 is YYNGEE in the germline V gene. CDR3 length: 17 residues. V lost 4 bases, J lost 1 base, and 18 bases lay in between. CDR3 DNA: TGTGCCAGCAGCTTCACAGGGTTCCCTTCTTCTGGAAACACCATATATTTT. Its translation: CASSFTGFPSSGNTIYF.

The genes are TRBV6-5 and TRBJ1-2, with 7 bases lining up with TRBD1. Per the germline V gene, CDR1 is MNHEY and CDR2 is SVGAGI. CDR3 length equals 15 residues. V shed 5 bases, J shed 8 bases, and the junction held 14 bases outside the gene matches. CDR3 sequence (DNA): TGTGCCAGCAGTAAGGGACAGTTGTTAGCCTGGGGCTACACCTTC. Translating gives CASSKGQLLAWGYTF.

The chain links TRBV5-5 to TRBJ2-5; a weak D match, TRBD1 (5 bases). V was pared by 5 bases and J by 5 bases, with 13 bases between. CDR3 length: 13 residues. Germline assignment: CDR1 SGHKS and CDR2 YYEKEE (reference sequence). DNA of the CDR3: TGTGCCAGCAGAATAGGGGTTTGGGAGACCCAGTACTTC. It is translated as CASRIGVWETQYF.

The rearrangement links TRBV5-1 to TRBJ2-4, with 7 nucleotides matching TRBD1. CDR1 is SGHRS and CDR2 is YFSETQ in the germline V gene. The CDR3 has 13 amino acids. V shed 5 bases, J shed 4 bases, and the junction held 3 bases outside the gene matches. Written as DNA, the CDR3 is TGCGCCAGCAGTTCGGGACAGAAAAACATTCAGTACTTC. It specifies CASSSGQKNIQYF.

The chain links TRBV2 to TRBJ1-2; a weak D match, TRBD1 (6 bases). Germline V lookup: CDR1 SNHLY, CDR2 FYNNEI. V gave up 4 bases and J gave up 7 bases, with 16 bases separating them. The CDR3 is 14 amino acids. CDR3 in DNA: TGTGCCAGCAGTGGGACAGCGCCTGGGGGTGGCTACACCTTC. It codes for CASSGTAPGGGYTF.

This chain connects TRBV28 to TRBJ1-5; maybe TRBD1 (6 bases). Germline lookup yields CDR1 MDHEN and CDR2 SYDVKM. V dropped 6 bases and J dropped 5 bases, with 14 bases sitting between them. CDR3 length equals 14 residues. The CDR3, as DNA: TGTGCCAGCAGCCACGGACAGTTATATCAGCCCCAGCATTTT. It is translated as CASSHGQLYQPQHF.

This clone was recorded a few times. The genes are TRBV30 and TRBJ2-1; the match to TRBD1 covers 7 bases. The V and J ends lost 2 bases and 0 bases, in that order; junction bases with no gene match: 7. There are 16 residues in the CDR3. Germline V CDR1 and CDR2: GTSNPN, SVGIG (reference sequence). CDR3 sequence (DNA): TGTGCCTGGAGTTACACAGGGGCGCTCTCCTACAATGAGCAGTTCTTC. Its translation: CAWSYTGALSYNEQFF.